This TCR beta chain was retrieved from a study of CD8 T cells in Susac syndrome. The CD8+ and CD4+ T cells were negatively isolated, with the TEMRA cells enriched by FACS. With random hexamers, reverse transcription was performed on about 0.45 to 1 ug of RNA. Coverage of TCR beta CDR3 amplification by immunoSEQ multiplex PCR extended to 54 Vbeta and 13 Jbeta. TCRdb recomputed calls from the immunoSEQ multiplex PCR reads with MiXCR, one row per CDR3 protein. The table includes hundreds of thousands of distinct CDR3 sequences, roughly 85% detected once. Sequencing was performed on CD8+ T cells from PBMCs. The sequence was collected from a human donor with multiple sclerosis.

The CDR3 reads CASSSPTATQAEKLFF. CDR3 coding DNA: TGTGCCAGCAGTTCCCCCACGGCCACCCAAGCTGAAAAACTGTTTTTT. The rearrangement links TRBV27 to TRBJ1-4; D not certain. The V gene's germline CDR1 is MNHEY and CDR2 SMNVEV (reference sequence). V gave up 4 bases and J gave up 7 bases, with 19 bases separating them. CDR3 size: 16 residues.